This T cell receptor (beta chain) stems from a study of CD8+ T cells in alopecia areata. Background on the study: The study gave treated patients oral tofacitinib at 5 to 10 mg twice daily. Severity in treated patients was scored by percentage of scalp area affected.

Study conclusions and caveats: Clonality exceeded that of normal scalp in lesional scalp, most notably in alopecia totalis/universalis.

After isolation, RNA underwent reverse transcription to generate cDNA as the sequencing template. Data came from immunoSEQ multiplex PCR; TCRdb stores just in-frame clones and leaves some out. The sample includes roughly 200,000 clones, around three fifths seen only once; the top ten take over 9.5%. In regard to this clone: Antigen specificity is unknown.

Treatment described: oral pan-JAK inhibitor, 5-10 mg twice daily. Collected material from alopecia areata patients comprised lesional scalp punch biopsies and peripheral blood. Germline V gene sequence: CDR1 SNHLY, CDR2 FYNNEI. This CDR3 has 13 amino acids. The V and J ends lost 4 bases and 7 bases respectively, with 13 bases between them. This TCR derives from a human donor with alopecia areata. Sequencing used CD8+ T cells sorted from blood, obtained at week 24, from a patient treated with tofacitinib. The chain combines TRBV2 with TRBJ1-2; no reliable D call. CDR3 protein: CASSGPAIGGYTF. CDR3 DNA: TGTGCCAGCAGTGGGCCCGCCATTGGTGGCTACACCTTC.